This T cell receptor beta chain derives from a study of blood T cell repertoires in COVID-19. Clones were read by immunoSEQ multiplex PCR, and TCRdb kept only the in-frame ones, dropping some. The data contain approximately 290,000 clones, around nine tenths of them singletons. With 5 bases removed from V and 0 bases from J, the gap between germline ends came to 15 bases. CDR1 is SGDLS, CDR2 YYNGEE, per germline. This CDR3 is built from 16 residues. This clone was seen just once. The chain couples TRBV9 to TRBJ1-3; D remains unclear. Material: peripheral blood. The clonotype was recovered from a man aged 25 to 40 with acute or convalescent COVID-19. CDR3 protein: CASSRDAGSSGNTIYF. For the CDR3, the DNA is TGTGCCAGCAGTCGGGATGCGGGGAGCTCTGGAAACACCATATATTTT.